Given below is one T cell receptor (beta chain) in context. The time point is: pre-reinfection, 55 to 20 weeks before reinfection detection. Sorted cells were sequenced directly ex vivo without any in vitro expansion. Total naive CD8 T cells were sorted as viable CD3+ CD8+ CD45RO- cells from two donors. The sample comes from a study of memory CD8 T cells in hepatitis C reinfection. On the study more broadly: Two donors cleared primary HCV but became chronic after reinfection.

Clones were sequenced by immunoSEQ multiplex PCR, and TCRdb holds only the in-frame ones, with some missing. The table has over 50,000 clones, about 90% seen once; the top ten hold around 1%. Germline lookup yields CDR1 LGHNA and CDR2 YSLEER. The CDR3 is 16 amino acids. V lost 1 base to trimming and J lost 3 bases; unmatched junction nucleotides: 5. This sequence was found in a young man with hepatitis C virus infection. Source material: naive CD8+ T cells sorted from blood. The rearrangement joins TRBV4-3 to TRBJ2-2, with 7 bases lining up with TRBD2. CDR3 nucleotides: TGCGCCAGCAGCCAAGCGAGCGGGGCGCACACCGGGGAGCTGTTTTTT. It encodes CASSQASGAHTGELFF.